This TCR beta chain emerged from a study of Graves' ophthalmopathy and Graves' hyperthyroidism. RNA served as the template for amplifying TCR beta CDR3 regions. The authors performed first-round RT-PCR with HTBI primers and then a second-round multiplex PCR. TCRdb reprocessed the multiplex PCR reads via MiXCR and lists one record per CDR3 protein. The sample lists 680,000 or so distinct CDR3 sequences; 22% were seen once. Ten or more counts support this clonotype. Patients were diagnosed from clinical symptoms, serum thyroxine, TRAb, thyroid ultrasound and orbital computed tomography. This receptor was obtained from a woman younger than 35 with stable Graves' hyperthyroidism. Some clones in this sample may be carry-over from other donors' samples. Material: peripheral blood.

The CDR3 coding sequence is TGTGCCAGCAGCCCAGGGGGCAGCAATCAGCCCCAGCATTTT. The encoded protein is CASSPGGSNQPQHF. The V call is TRBV12-3 or TRBV12-4, the J call TRBJ1-5; 8 positions agree with TRBD1. V was pared by 6 bases and J by 1 base, with 2 bases of the junction left unmatched. The CDR3 contains 14 residues.